What follows are 19 T cell receptor beta chains derived from one specimen sequenced in a study of T-cell reconstitution after alpha-beta-depleted transplantation in children. The TCRbeta library was prepared with unique molecular identifiers. Using its own MiXCR run on the PCR reads, TCRdb lists one record per CDR3 protein. The sample has just under 150,000 distinct CDR3 sequences, around 10% seen once. The material sequenced was PBMCs, mostly from graft donor cells, taken 180 days after TCRalphabeta/CD19-depleted stem cell transplant. The receptors were sampled from a female patient between 2 and 15 years old who had a stem cell transplant for congenital amegakaryocytic thrombocytopenia, so the T cells may come from the graft donor.

The gene calls are TRBV5-8 and TRBJ2-1; TRBD2 matches 7 bases. The V and J ends lost 3 bases and 9 bases, in that order; junction bases with no gene match: 24. Per the germline V gene, CDR1 is SGHTS and CDR2 is YDEGEE. There are 19 residues in the CDR3. The CDR3 here is CASSSWTLAGVSNRGEQFF. Here the CDR3 DNA reads TGTGCCAGCAGCTCCTGGACCCTCGCGGGAGTCTCCAATAGGGGTGAGCAGTTCTTC.

The chain recombines TRBV24-1 with TRBJ1-5; possible D gene TRBD1, 5 bases. This CDR3 contains 12 residues. Deletions cut 11 bases from V and 6 bases from J, with 13 bases between. Germline V gene data show CDR1 as KGHDR and CDR2 as SFDVKD. The CDR3 reads CARGWKAQPQHF. The CDR3 nucleotides are TGTGCCAGGGGGTGGAAGGCTCAGCCCCAGCATTTT.

In regard to this clonotype: Being one base from a much bigger clone, this may be a read error. The rearrangement joins TRBV20-1 to TRBJ2-7; possible D gene TRBD2, 7 bases. Germline CDR1 DFQATT, CDR2 SNEGSKA (reference sequence). CDR3 length equals 12 residues. Here the CDR3 reads CSARTGGYGQYF. CDR3 in DNA: TGCAGTGCACGGACGGGGGGCTACGGGCAGTACTTC.

Ten or more counts support this clonotype. This chain uses TRBV5-1 with TRBJ2-5; D is perhaps TRBD2 (6 bases). This CDR3 region has 12 residues. Germline values: CDR1 SGHRS, CDR2 YFSETQ. V was pared by 3 bases and J by 4 bases, with 7 bases between. This CDR3 is CASSSGGETQYF. Written as DNA, the CDR3 is TGCGCCAGCAGCTCCGGGGGAGAGACCCAGTACTTC.

This clonotype has a count of ten or more. CDR3 bases: TGTGCCAGCAGTTCCAAACCCGACACTGAAGCTTTCTTT. Translating it yields CASSSKPDTEAFF. This chain links TRBV28 with TRBJ1-1, with unresolved D. Germline V gene data show CDR1 as MDHEN and CDR2 as SYDVKM. The CDR3 spans 13 residues. V was shortened by 4 bases and J by 3 bases, with 9 bases between the two germline ends.

This clonotype was counted ten times or more. V gene TRBV5-1 combines with J gene TRBJ2-7; D not resolved. This CDR3 has 13 residues. V was clipped by 1 base and J by 0 bases, with 5 bases between them. The germline gives CDR1 SGHRS, CDR2 YFSETQ. CDR3 DNA sequence: TGCGCCAGCAGCTTGAGCAGCTCCTACGAGCAGTACTTC. It specifies CASSLSSSYEQYF.

This clonotype was detected ten times or more. V is TRBV12-3 or TRBV12-4 and J is TRBJ1-4; D is undetermined. Trimming took 5 bases from V and 4 from J, leaving 14 bases between them. CDR3 length: 15 amino acids. CDR3 sequence: CASSVEANLNEKLFF. The CDR3 region has the DNA TGTGCCAGCAGTGTGGAGGCGAACCTTAATGAAAAACTGTTTTTT.

This clonotype was picked up a small number of times. The gene calls are TRBV18 and TRBJ2-7, with a tentative D call TRBD1 (8 bases). This CDR3 is 14 amino acids long. V lost 5 bases, J lost 5 bases, and 16 bases lay in between. CDR1 and CDR2 (germline): KGHSH, LQKENI. CDR3 residues: CASSRTGGGDEQYF. For the CDR3, the DNA is TGTGCCAGCTCAAGAACAGGGGGAGGGGACGAGCAGTACTTC.

This clonotype was picked up many times. V and J are TRBV7-2 and TRBJ1-3; D gene ambiguous. CDR3 size: 15 residues. Germline values: CDR1 SGHTA, CDR2 FQGNSA. The ends were cut back, 7 bases at V and 0 bases at J, with 13 bases in the middle. CDR3: CASKPRAHSGNTIYF. The CDR3 DNA sequence: TGTGCCAGCAAACCCCGGGCTCACTCTGGAAACACCATATATTTT.

Ten or more counts support this clonotype. The genes are TRBV6-6 and TRBJ2-7, with no clear D. The CDR3 spans 13 residues. From germline, CDR1 is MNHNY and CDR2 SVGAGI (reference sequence). The ends were cut back, 0 bases at V and 2 bases at J, with 5 bases in the middle. CDR3 region: CASSYSGTYEQYF. CDR3 nucleotide sequence: TGTGCCAGCAGTTACTCGGGGACCTACGAGCAGTACTTC.

In this sample, this clonotype turned up many times. The rearrangement joins TRBV20-1 to TRBJ2-5; TRBD2 matches at 13 bases. Germline CDR1 reads DFQATT; CDR2 reads SNEGSKA (reference sequence). The CDR3 is 15 amino acids. Germline trimming cut 6 bases from V and 0 bases from J; bases unmatched to any gene: 4. CDR3 nucleotides: TGCAGTGCAGGGACTAGCGGGGTGTACCAAGAGACCCAGTACTTC. Translating it yields CSAGTSGVYQETQYF.

This chain uses TRBV5-1 with TRBJ2-1; 10 positions match TRBD2. V gave up 2 bases and J gave up 6 bases; unmatched junction bases: 14. Germline V gives CDR1 SGHRS, CDR2 YFSETQ. The CDR3 contains 18 residues. The CDR3, as DNA: TGCGCCAGCAGCTTCGTCATGGGAATAGCGGGAGGTCCCAATGAGCAGTTCTTC. Its translation: CASSFVMGIAGGPNEQFF.

Ten or more counts support this clonotype. The gene calls are TRBV7-3 and TRBJ2-1; D is unclear. V was shortened by 5 bases and J by 5 bases, with 7 bases between the two germline ends. There are 12 residues in the CDR3. Germline assignment: CDR1 SGHTA and CDR2 FQGTGA. The CDR3 reads CASSRYNNEQFF. The DNA of the CDR3 is TGTGCCAGCAGCCGGTACAACAATGAGCAGTTCTTC.

The V call is TRBV20-1, the J call TRBJ2-3; the D is unclear. CDR1 and CDR2 (germline): DFQATT, SNEGSKA (reference sequence). CDR3 size: 15 residues. V lost 0 bases, J lost 3 bases, and 13 bases lay in between. CDR3 loop: CSARDSTRGTDTQYF. DNA of the CDR3: TGCAGTGCTAGAGATAGTACAAGAGGAACAGATACGCAGTATTTT.

This clonotype was counted ten times or more. This sequence joins TRBV6-1 and TRBJ1-2, with TRBD1 matching 7 bases. J was trimmed by 5 bases and V by 5 bases; bases with no gene match: 11. The CDR3 has 15 amino acids. Germline loops: CDR1 MNHNS, CDR2 SASEGT. The DNA of the CDR3 is TGTGCCAGCAGTCCTCTAGGGACAGTAGGTTATGGCTACACCTTC. Translation gives CASSPLGTVGYGYTF.

This clonotype has at least ten counts. The chain links TRBV9 to TRBJ2-7, with D maybe TRBD2 (6 bases). This CDR3 contains 14 residues. Trimming stripped 5 bases from V and 2 bases from J, with 14 bases between. Germline assignment: CDR1 SGDLS and CDR2 YYNGEE. CDR3 nucleotides: TGTGCCAGCAGGATTACTAGCCATCCCTACGAGCAGTACTTC. This encodes CASRITSHPYEQYF.

Concerning this clonotype itself: One base away lies a much larger clone, so this may be a sequencing read error. This sequence joins TRBV20-1 and TRBJ2-7, with 8 bases aligning to TRBD1. CDR1 and CDR2 (germline): DFQATT, SNEGSKA (reference sequence). The CDR3 is made up of 14 amino acids. V lost 0 bases to trimming and J lost 6 bases; unmatched junction nucleotides: 7. Here the CDR3 DNA reads TGCAGTGCTAGAGAGGACAGGGTGAAAACCGAGCAGTACTTC. Translating gives CSAREDRVKTEQYF.

The sample holds many counts of this clonotype. For the CDR3, the DNA is TGTGCCAGCAGCTACAGACCGTACGAGCAGTACTTC. Protein: CASSYRPYEQYF. The chain combines TRBV28 with TRBJ2-7; D gene unclear. Germline V gene lookup returns CDR1 MDHEN and CDR2 SYDVKM. The ends were cut back, 6 bases at V and 4 bases at J, with 10 bases in the middle. The CDR3 is made up of 12 amino acids. Combining the CDR3 with reference TRBV28 and TRBJ2-7 gives the whole variable domain DVKVTQSSRYLVKRTGEKVFLECVQDMDHENMFWYRQDPGLGLRLIYFSYDVKMKEKGDIPEGYSVSREKKERFSLILESASTNQTSMYLCASSYRPYEQYFGPGTRLTVT.

V gene TRBV20-1 combines with J gene TRBJ2-7; D perhaps matches TRBD2 (6 bases). The germline V gene encodes CDR1 DFQATT and CDR2 SNEGSKA (reference sequence). The V and J ends lost 0 bases and 5 bases respectively, with 17 bases between them. This CDR3 spans 15 amino acids. CDR3 bases: TGCAGTGCTAGAGATCCGGAGGGTAGCTACGACGAGCAGTACTTC. Encoded protein: CSARDPEGSYDEQYF.